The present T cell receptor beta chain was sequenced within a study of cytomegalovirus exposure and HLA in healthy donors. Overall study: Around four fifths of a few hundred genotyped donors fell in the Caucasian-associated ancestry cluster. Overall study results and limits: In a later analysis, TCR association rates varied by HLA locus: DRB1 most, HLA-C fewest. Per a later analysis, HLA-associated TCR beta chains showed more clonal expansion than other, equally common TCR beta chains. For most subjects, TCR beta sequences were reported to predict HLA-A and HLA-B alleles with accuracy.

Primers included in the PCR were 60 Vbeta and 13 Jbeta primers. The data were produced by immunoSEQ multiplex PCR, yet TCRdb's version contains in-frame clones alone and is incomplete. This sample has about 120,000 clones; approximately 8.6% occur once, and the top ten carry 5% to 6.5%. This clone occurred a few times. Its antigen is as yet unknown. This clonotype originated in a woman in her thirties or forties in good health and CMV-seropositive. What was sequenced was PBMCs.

CDR3 in amino acids: CASSLLQDYEQYF. The CDR3 coding sequence is TGTGCCAGCAGTTTATTGCAGGACTACGAGCAGTACTTC. The chain employs TRBV28 and TRBJ2-7; D unclear. The germline V gene has CDR1 MDHEN and CDR2 SYDVKM. V lost 1 base and J 3 bases, leaving 7 bases between the germline ends. The CDR3 runs 13 residues.